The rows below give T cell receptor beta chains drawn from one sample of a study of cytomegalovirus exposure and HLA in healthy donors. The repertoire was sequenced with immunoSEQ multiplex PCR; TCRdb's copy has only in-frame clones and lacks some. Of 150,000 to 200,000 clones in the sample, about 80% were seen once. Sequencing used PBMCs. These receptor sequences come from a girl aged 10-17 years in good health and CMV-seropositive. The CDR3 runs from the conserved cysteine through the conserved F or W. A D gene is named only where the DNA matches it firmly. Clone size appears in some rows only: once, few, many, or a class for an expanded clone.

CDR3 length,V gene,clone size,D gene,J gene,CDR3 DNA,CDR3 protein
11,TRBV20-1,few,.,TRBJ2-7,TGCAGTGCCCCCGTAGTAAGCGAGCAGTACTTC,CSAPVVSEQYF
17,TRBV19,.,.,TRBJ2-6,TGTGCCAGTACCAAGAGACTGCCGTTCGAGTGCGCCAACGTCCTGACTTTC,CASTKRLPFECANVLTF
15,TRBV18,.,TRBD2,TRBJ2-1,TGTGCCAGCTCGGAGGGACTAGCGAACTACAATGAGCAGTTCTTC,CASSEGLANYNEQFF
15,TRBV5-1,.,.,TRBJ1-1,TGCGCCAGCAGCTTAGGTTGGCGACAGAACACTGAAGCTTTCTTT,CASSLGWRQNTEAFF
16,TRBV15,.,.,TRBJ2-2,TGTGCCACCAGCAGAGATCTGAGGGCTGGGGCCGGGGAGCTGTTTTTT,CATSRDLRAGAGELFF
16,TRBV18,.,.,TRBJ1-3,TGTGCCAGCTCACCCCTGGGACACAACTCTGGAAACACCATATATTTT,CASSPLGHNSGNTIYF
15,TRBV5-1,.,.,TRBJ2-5,TGCGCCAGCAGTCCTTGGAGGGGGGGAGAAGAGACCCAGTACTTC,CASSPWRGGEETQYF
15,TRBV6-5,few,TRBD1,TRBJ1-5,TGTGCCAGCAGGGCCCGCGGGACAGGGGTTCAGCCCCAGCATTTT,CASRARGTGVQPQHF
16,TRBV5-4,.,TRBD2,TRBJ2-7,TGTGCCAGCAGCAGGCCTCTAGCGGGAGGATCCTACGAGCAGTACTTC,CASSRPLAGGSYEQYF
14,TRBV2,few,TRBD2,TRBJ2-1,TGTGCCATCAACCCAAACGGGGGGGCCAATGAGCAGTTCTTC,CAINPNGGANEQFF
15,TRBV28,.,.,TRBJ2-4,TGTGCCAGCAGTTTATGGGAGGGGGCGAAGAACATTCAGTACTTC,CASSLWEGAKNIQYF
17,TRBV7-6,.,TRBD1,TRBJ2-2,TGTGCCAGCAGCTTAGGGTGGCAGGGGGAGAACACCGGGGAGCTGTTTTTT,CASSLGWQGENTGELFF
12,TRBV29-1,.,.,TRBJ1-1,TGCAGCGTCCCCGTGGTAGTAAAAAGCGCCTTCTTT,CSVPVVVKSAFF
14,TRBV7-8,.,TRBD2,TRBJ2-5,TGTGCCAGCAGTCCCGGGCGGGAGCAAGAGACCCAGTACTTC,CASSPGREQETQYF
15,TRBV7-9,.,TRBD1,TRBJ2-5,TGTGCCAGCAGCTTAGGAGGGACAGGGGGGGAGACCCAGTACTTC,CASSLGGTGGETQYF
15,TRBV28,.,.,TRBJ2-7,TGTGCCAGCAGCCGTCTCGGGACATACTCCTACGAGCAGTACTTC,CASSRLGTYSYEQYF
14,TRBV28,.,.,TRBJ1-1,TGTGCCAGCAGTTTGCGGGGCTTCGCGCGCGAAGCTTTCTTT,CASSLRGFAREAFF
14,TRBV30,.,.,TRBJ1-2,TGTGCCTGGAGTGTATTCCGCCCGGGATCGGGCTACACCTTC,CAWSVFRPGSGYTF
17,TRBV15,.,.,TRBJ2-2,TGTGCCACCAGCACCGCGGACACCTTAGTTAGCACCGGGGAGCTGTTTTTT,CATSTADTLVSTGELFF
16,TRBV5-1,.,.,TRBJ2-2,TGCGCCAGCAGCTTGATGGCGGGGTTGAACACCGGGGAGCTGTTTTTT,CASSLMAGLNTGELFF
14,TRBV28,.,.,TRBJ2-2,TGTGCCAGCAGTTTCCCGGGGAACACCGGGGAGCTGTTTTTT,CASSFPGNTGELFF
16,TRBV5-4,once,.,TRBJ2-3,TGTGCCAGCAGCGTGGGAGCGGAGCTAAGCACAGATACGCAGTATTTT,CASSVGAELSTDTQYF
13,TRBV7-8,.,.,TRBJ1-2,TGTGCCAGCAGCCCCATTCGGGGGTCGGGCTACACCTTC,CASSPIRGSGYTF
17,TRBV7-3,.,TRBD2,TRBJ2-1,TGTGCCAGCAGCTTACTTTCTAGCGGGGGCCCCGAGGGGGAGCAGTTCTTC,CASSLLSSGGPEGEQFF
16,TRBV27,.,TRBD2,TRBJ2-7,TGTGCCAGCAGTCTCGGGACTAGCGGGGGGGCCGGCGAGCAGTACTTC,CASSLGTSGGAGEQYF
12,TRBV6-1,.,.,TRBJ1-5,TGTGCCAGCAGTGGCCAGATTCAGCCCCAGCATTTT,CASSGQIQPQHF
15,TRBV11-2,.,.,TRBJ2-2,TGTGCCAGCAGCTTAGTTGGGACTTGGGGCGGGGAGCTGTTTTTT,CASSLVGTWGGELFF
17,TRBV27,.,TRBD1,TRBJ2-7,TGTGCCAGCAGTTTCCTAAGACAGGGGCGAAGCTCCTACGAGCAGTACTTC,CASSFLRQGRSSYEQYF